This T cell receptor beta chain was found in a study of beta chain features in type 1 diabetes. Notes on the study in general: Among all four CD4+ subsets, Type 1 diabetes patients had TCRB CDR3s that were moderately but significantly shorter.

This clone has a handful of counts. What it recognizes is unknown. The isolated RNA, all of it, was reverse transcribed, so expressed TCRB transcripts were what got sequenced. The protocol was immunoSEQ multiplex PCR, while the TCRdb copy is restricted to in-frame clones and leaves out a portion. The repertoire holds fewer than 400,000 clones, with around 8.5% as singletons. The sequenced material came from central memory CD4+ T cells from blood. The clonotype comes from a young man with type 1 diabetes.

The CDR3 nucleotides are TGTGCCAGCGGGGCGGGAGGGGCCAACGTCCTGACTTTC. Protein: CASGAGGANVLTF. The chain has TRBV7-9 and TRBJ2-6; D possibly corresponds to TRBD2 (6 bases). V was pared by 8 bases and J by 4 bases, with 9 bases between. This CDR3 comprises 13 residues. Germline-derived CDR1 and CDR2 are SEHNR and FQNEAQ (reference sequence).